This is a list of T cell receptor beta chains from one sample in a study of a mutant IDH1 vaccine in newly diagnosed glioma. Using immunoSEQ multiplex PCR, the repertoire was profiled, and TCRdb retains in-frame clones only, with some absent. The sample yields under 85,000 clones, 85% seen once. What these receptors recognize is not known. The material sequenced was PBMCs, taken from a glioma patient whose treatment included an IDH1 peptide vaccine. The receptors were sampled from a woman in her forties or fifties with glioma. Both conserved end residues are part of each CDR3. D genes are given only for firm matches. Clone size is not always given. Where it is, it says once, few, many or a class for expanded clones.

CDR3 protein: CASSPRRAAGAHEQYF
CDR3 DNA: TGTGCCAGCTCACCCCGCCGTGCAGCGGGAGCCCACGAGCAGTACTTC
CDR3 length: 16
J gene: TRBJ2-7
V gene: TRBV18
D gene: TRBD2
clone size: NA

CDR3 protein: CASSENTYNEQFF
CDR3 DNA: TGTGCCAGCAGTGAAAACACCTACAATGAGCAGTTCTTC
CDR3 length: 13
J gene: TRBJ2-1
V gene: TRBV2
D gene: NA
clone size: once

CDR3 protein: CASSRDGSNQPQHF
CDR3 DNA: TGTGCCAGCAGCCGGGACGGTAGCAATCAGCCCCAGCATTTT
CDR3 length: 14
J gene: TRBJ1-5
V gene: TRBV6-1
D gene: NA
clone size: NA

CDR3 protein: CASSSRLGYTF
CDR3 DNA: TGTGCCAGCAGTTCCAGACTTGGCTACACCTTC
CDR3 length: 11
J gene: TRBJ1-2
V gene: TRBV2
D gene: NA
clone size: NA

CDR3 protein: CASSPPGLAGGPNEQFF
CDR3 DNA: TGTGCCAGCAGCCCCCCGGGACTAGCGGGAGGGCCTAATGAGCAGTTCTTC
CDR3 length: 17
J gene: TRBJ2-1
V gene: TRBV7-3
D gene: TRBD2
clone size: NA

CDR3 protein: CAISESGTGTLNYGYTF
CDR3 DNA: TGTGCCATCAGTGAGTCTGGGACAGGGACCCTAAACTATGGCTACACCTTC
CDR3 length: 17
J gene: TRBJ1-2
V gene: TRBV10-3
D gene: TRBD1
clone size: NA

CDR3 protein: CASSEPNTDTQYF
CDR3 DNA: TGTGCCAGCAGTGAACCTAACACAGATACGCAGTATTTT
CDR3 length: 13
J gene: TRBJ2-3
V gene: TRBV2
D gene: NA
clone size: few

CDR3 protein: CASSRTTGDGDTGELFF
CDR3 DNA: TGCGCCAGCAGCCGTACGACAGGGGATGGGGACACCGGGGAGCTGTTTTTT
CDR3 length: 17
J gene: TRBJ2-2
V gene: TRBV5-1
D gene: TRBD1
clone size: NA

CDR3 protein: CSAWGLGTQYF
CDR3 DNA: TGCAGTGCTTGGGGTCTGGGCACGCAGTATTTT
CDR3 length: 11
J gene: TRBJ2-3
V gene: TRBV20-1
D gene: NA
clone size: NA

CDR3 protein: CASSLDLYRGSHGYTF
CDR3 DNA: TGTGCCAGCAGTTTAGATCTTTACAGGGGGAGCCATGGCTACACCTTC
CDR3 length: 16
J gene: TRBJ1-2
V gene: TRBV28
D gene: TRBD1
clone size: NA

CDR3 protein: CASSPDREKLFF
CDR3 DNA: TGTGCCAGCAGCCCCGACAGGGAAAAACTGTTTTTT
CDR3 length: 12
J gene: TRBJ1-4
V gene: TRBV6-6
D gene: NA
clone size: NA

CDR3 protein: CASSQDRQGADYGYTF
CDR3 DNA: TGTGCCAGCAGCCAAGACCGACAGGGGGCGGACTATGGCTACACCTTC
CDR3 length: 16
J gene: TRBJ1-2
V gene: TRBV4-2
D gene: TRBD1
clone size: few

CDR3 protein: CASSSKLAGGPGGELFF
CDR3 DNA: TGCGCCAGCAGCTCGAAACTAGCGGGAGGGCCGGGCGGGGAGCTGTTTTTT
CDR3 length: 17
J gene: TRBJ2-2
V gene: TRBV5-1
D gene: TRBD2
clone size: NA

CDR3 protein: CASSLEGGIPYEQYF
CDR3 DNA: TGTGCCAGCAGCTTGGAGGGCGGGATCCCCTACGAGCAGTACTTC
CDR3 length: 15
J gene: TRBJ2-7
V gene: TRBV5-4
D gene: NA
clone size: NA

CDR3 protein: CASSRRTGAEAFF
CDR3 DNA: TGTGCCAGCTCGCGAAGGACAGGGGCTGAAGCTTTCTTT
CDR3 length: 13
J gene: TRBJ1-1
V gene: TRBV6-5
D gene: TRBD1
clone size: NA

CDR3 protein: CASSYSLAVGGETQYF
CDR3 DNA: TGTGCCAGCAGTTACTCGCTAGCGGTGGGGGGAGAGACCCAGTACTTC
CDR3 length: 16
J gene: TRBJ2-5
V gene: TRBV6-6
D gene: TRBD2
clone size: NA

CDR3 protein: CASSRDPRADIQYF
CDR3 DNA: TGTGCCAGCAGCAGAGACCCCAGGGCGGACATTCAGTACTTC
CDR3 length: 14
J gene: TRBJ2-4
V gene: TRBV4-2
D gene: NA
clone size: NA

CDR3 protein: CASSPRTGGNEQFF
CDR3 DNA: TGCGCCAGCAGCCCCAGGACAGGAGGTAATGAGCAGTTCTTC
CDR3 length: 14
J gene: TRBJ2-1
V gene: TRBV4-1
D gene: TRBD1
clone size: NA

CDR3 protein: CASSYSDGLATVEQFF
CDR3 DNA: TGTGCCAGCAGTTACTCTGATGGGCTAGCTACTGTTGAGCAGTTCTTC
CDR3 length: 16
J gene: TRBJ2-1
V gene: TRBV6-5
D gene: NA
clone size: NA

CDR3 protein: CASSLRRGNQETQYF
CDR3 DNA: TGTGCCAGCAGCTTGCGCAGGGGAAACCAAGAGACCCAGTACTTC
CDR3 length: 15
J gene: TRBJ2-5
V gene: TRBV5-5
D gene: NA
clone size: NA

CDR3 protein: CASMGQAGSGELFF
CDR3 DNA: TGTGCCAGTATGGGTCAAGCGGGCTCCGGGGAGCTGTTTTTT
CDR3 length: 14
J gene: TRBJ2-2
V gene: TRBV19
D gene: NA
clone size: NA

CDR3 protein: CASSFLRLYNEQFF
CDR3 DNA: TGTGCCAGCAGTTTTCTAAGGCTCTACAATGAGCAGTTCTTC
CDR3 length: 14
J gene: TRBJ2-1
V gene: TRBV28
D gene: NA
clone size: NA